This T cell receptor (beta chain) was identified during a study of blood T cell repertoires in COVID-19. Per the germline V gene, CDR1 is MNHEY and CDR2 is SMNVEV (reference sequence). CDR3 length: 19 residues. V shed 1 base and J shed 1 base, with 20 bases lying between them. In the original analysis: Amplification from reference gene primers served as the basis for estimated nucleated cell counts. This table comes from immunoSEQ multiplex PCR, and its TCRdb copy is limited to in-frame clones, with some not included. That table furnishes V, J and clone size, whereas the DNA furnished D and trimming. The sample consists of roughly 150,000 clones, roughly 93% of them appearing once.

The source material was peripheral blood. The TCR comes from a young man with COVID-19, enrolled during active disease. The chain is built from TRBV27 and TRBJ1-5; D is perhaps TRBD1 (5 bases). CDR3 protein: CASSLWGSPSVASNQPQHF. The CDR3 DNA sequence: TGTGCCAGCAGTTTATGGGGCAGCCCCTCGGTGGCGAGCAATCAGCCCCAGCATTTT.